This T cell receptor beta chain was documented in a study of regulatory T cells in long-lasting Graves disease. The sample's time point: persistent/refractory GD, antithyroid drugs over 5 years with positive TRAb. From RNA extracted from PBMCs, the TCR library was made. The ends were cut back, 6 bases at V and 5 bases at J, with 19 bases in the middle. The CDR3 covers 16 residues. CDR1 MNHNS and CDR2 SASEGT come from the germline V gene. Overall study findings and caveats: Since the sample size was small, accuracy may have been reduced.

Building the TCR beta libraries relied on iRepertoire HTBI primers, and CDR3 regions underwent Arm-PCR. From the multiplex PCR reads, TCRdb called clonotypes with MiXCR, one entry per CDR3 protein. The top ten clones hold 7% to 9.5% of a sample with 400,000 to 500,000 distinct CDR3 sequences, around 21% of them seen once. Remarks on this clonotype: The antigen remains unidentified.

The sample was peripheral blood mononuclear cells (PBMCs), taken when the disease was refractory, from a patient treated with antithyroid drugs. The chain links TRBV6-1 to TRBJ2-2; the D gene is possibly TRBD1 (6 bases). The clonotype was recovered from a female donor with Graves disease. CDR3 sequence: CASSHRVAWGTGELFF. CDR3 sequence (DNA): TGTGCCAGCAGCCACAGGGTCGCCTGGGGGACCGGGGAGCTGTTTTTT.